Each of the 18 T cell receptor beta chains below was sequenced from the same sample in a study of blood T cell repertoires in COVID-19. Produced via immunoSEQ multiplex PCR; TCRdb's table is partial and in-frame only. This repertoire shows about 150,000 clones, 75% to 90% found once; its top ten account for 2.5% to 3.5%. Sequenced input: peripheral blood. The receptors were sampled from a woman aged 55-69 years with acute or convalescent COVID-19.

CDR3 sequence reads: CASRLTLREKLFF. CDR3 in DNA: TGTGCCAGCAGATTAACACTAAGGGAAAAACTGTTTTTT. V usage is TRBV28 and J usage is TRBJ1-4; D is unresolved. There are 13 residues in the CDR3. Trimming took off 6 bases at V and 8 bases at J, with 13 bases between the two ends. Per germline, CDR1 MDHEN and CDR2 SYDVKM. The full variable domain, in which reference TRBV28 and TRBJ1-4 provide the parts outside the CDR3, is DVKVTQSSRYLVKRTGEKVFLECVQDMDHENMFWYRQDPGLGLRLIYFSYDVKMKEKGDIPEGYSVSREKKERFSLILESASTNQTSMYLCASRLTLREKLFFGSGTQLSVL.

The chain combines TRBV11-3 with TRBJ2-1; TRBD2 agrees at 10 bases. The V gene end was trimmed by 3 bases and the J gene end by 4 bases; junction bases not matched to a gene: 3. CDR3 length: 15 residues. Looked up from germline, CDR1 is SGHNT and CDR2 is YENEEA. The CDR3, as DNA: TGTGCCAGCAGCTTCGAAGCGGGGGGGTACAATGAGCAGTTCTTC. Translating gives CASSFEAGGYNEQFF.

This clone showed up just once. The rearrangement joins TRBV18 to TRBJ2-1; possible D gene TRBD2, 6 bases. V was trimmed by 6 bases and J by 10 bases, leaving 22 bases between them. Germline CDR1 is KGHSH and CDR2 is LQKENI. The CDR3 length is 15 residues. The CDR3 DNA is TGTGCCAGCTCGCCCCGGCGGGAAGGGGCGGGGGAGCAGTTCTTC. Its protein is CASSPRREGAGEQFF.

CDR3 residues: CASSLGGQGYEQYF. The CDR3 DNA reads as TGTGCCAGCAGTTTAGGGGGACAGGGGTACGAGCAGTACTTC. The gene calls are TRBV28 and TRBJ2-7; 10 nucleotides agree with TRBD1. The CDR3 length is 14 residues. The germline gives CDR1 MDHEN, CDR2 SYDVKM. Trimming at V came to 2 bases and at J to 4 bases, leaving 2 bases not matched to a gene.

The chain has TRBV19 and TRBJ2-2; D perhaps matches TRBD2 (6 bases). The CDR3 covers 15 residues. The V gene lost 7 bases and the J gene lost 4 bases, with 16 bases spanning the gap. CDR1 is LNHDA and CDR2 is SQIVND in the germline V gene (reference sequence). The CDR3: CASTNRDLFTGELFF. In DNA, the CDR3 is TGTGCCAGTACAAACCGGGACTTATTCACCGGGGAGCTGTTTTTT.

The J gene is TRBJ1-4, the V gene TRBV4-3, with a tentative D call TRBD1 (6 bases). V shed 1 base and J shed 4 bases, with 13 bases lying between them. The CDR3 length is 16 residues. Germline loops: CDR1 LGHNA, CDR2 YSLEER. In DNA form, the CDR3 reads TGCGCCAGCAGCCAAGGTGGGGGCCCGCTTAATGAAAAACTGTTTTTT. Translation: CASSQGGGPLNEKLFF.

The rearrangement links TRBV6-5 to TRBJ1-1; D remains unclear. Germline V gene sequence: CDR1 MNHEY, CDR2 SVGAGI. V shed 8 bases and J shed 1 base, with 14 bases lying between them. The CDR3 runs 14 residues. CDR3 region: CASRRLQENTEAFF. CDR3 nucleotide sequence: TGTGCCAGCCGAAGACTTCAAGAGAACACTGAAGCTTTCTTT.

V gene TRBV2 combines with J gene TRBJ2-3; TRBD1 matches 12 bases. This CDR3 has 12 amino acids. CDR1 and CDR2 from the germline V gene are SNHLY and FYNNEI. Unmatched junction bases numbered 2, after V lost 8 bases and J lost 8 bases. The CDR3 loop is CASPGQGATQYF. CDR3 coding DNA: TGTGCCAGCCCGGGACAGGGGGCTACGCAGTATTTT.

The chain links TRBV28 to TRBJ1-4; the D gene is possibly TRBD1 (5 bases). The V and J ends lost 3 bases and 7 bases respectively, with 12 bases between them. CDR1 and CDR2 from the germline V gene are MDHEN and SYDVKM. This CDR3 spans 14 amino acids. In nucleotides, the CDR3 is TGTGCCAGCAGTTTGGGCCAGGGCGCTGAAAAACTGTTTTTT. This encodes CASSLGQGAEKLFF. The whole variable domain, remainder taken from reference TRBV28 and TRBJ1-4, is DVKVTQSSRYLVKRTGEKVFLECVQDMDHENMFWYRQDPGLGLRLIYFSYDVKMKEKGDIPEGYSVSREKKERFSLILESASTNQTSMYLCASSLGQGAEKLFFGSGTQLSVL.

This clone was detected once. The CDR3, as DNA: TGTGCCAGTAGTATTCGGCTAGCGGGGGCGATAAGCTCCTACAATGAGCAGTTCTTC. Protein: CASSIRLAGAISSYNEQFF. The J gene is TRBJ2-1, the V gene TRBV19, with TRBD2 matching over 10 bases. Per germline, CDR1 LNHDA and CDR2 SQIVND (reference sequence). This CDR3 is 19 amino acids long. With 3 bases clipped from V and 0 bases from J, the junction kept 11 bases outside the gene matches.

The chain carries TRBV10-3 and TRBJ2-5; 9 bases agree with TRBD1. This CDR3 is 15 amino acids long. Germline V gene lookup returns CDR1 ENHRY and CDR2 SYGVKD. Trimming cost V 2 bases and J 3 bases; bases outside gene matches: 4. CDR3 sequence: CAISEGWTGEETQYF. The DNA of the CDR3 is TGTGCCATCAGTGAGGGCTGGACAGGGGAAGAGACCCAGTACTTC.

This sequence joins TRBV12-3 or TRBV12-4 and TRBJ1-1; D ambiguous. The CDR3 covers 13 residues. V lost 0 bases to trimming and J lost 4 bases, with 6 bases between them. CDR3 region: CASSLAGVTEAFF. The DNA of the CDR3 is TGTGCCAGCAGTTTAGCAGGAGTCACTGAAGCTTTCTTT.

This clone was observed a single time. This sequence joins TRBV10-1 and TRBJ2-3; D gene ambiguous. The CDR3 length is 13 residues. Germline-derived CDR1 and CDR2 are WNHNN and SYGVQD (reference sequence). Trimming removed 4 bases at V and 2 bases at J, with 7 bases between. In DNA, the CDR3 is TGCGCCAGCAGTGCCTCTCCCACAGATACGCAGTATTTT. This translates into CASSASPTDTQYF.

This chain connects TRBV9 to TRBJ2-1; 8 positions agree with TRBD2. Unmatched junction bases numbered 7, after V lost 4 bases and J lost 4 bases. The germline CDR1 and CDR2 sequences are SGDLS and YYNGEE. This CDR3 contains 15 residues. In DNA form, the CDR3 reads TGTGCCAGCAGCCCCGCGGGGGGCCAATACAATGAGCAGTTCTTC. Protein: CASSPAGGQYNEQFF.

V is TRBV7-9 and J is TRBJ1-4, with TRBD1 matching over 8 bases. The CDR3 runs to 14 residues. The V gene's germline CDR1 is SEHNR and CDR2 FQNEAQ (reference sequence). J gave up 8 bases and V 5 bases, and 7 bases lay outside the gene matches. The CDR3 DNA follows: TGTGCCAGCAGCCGAGGACAGGGCGGCGAAAAACTGTTTTTT. This gives the protein CASSRGQGGEKLFF. Supplemented by reference TRBV7-9 and TRBJ1-4, the full variable domain reads DTGVSQNPRHKITKRGQNVTFRCDPISEHNRLYWYRQTLGQGPEFLTYFQNEAQLEKSRLLSDRFSAERPKGSFSTLEIQRTEQGDSAMYLCASSRGQGGEKLFFGSGTQLSVL.

This CDR3 is CASSSQQGYEQYF. CDR3 nucleotide sequence: TGCGCCAGCAGCTCTCAACAGGGCTACGAGCAGTACTTC. The V call is TRBV5-1, the J call TRBJ2-7; weak D call: TRBD1 (6 bases). The CDR3 spans 13 residues. Deletions cut 3 bases from V and 3 bases from J, with 10 bases between. Germline V gene data show CDR1 as SGHRS and CDR2 as YFSETQ. Full variable domain (missing parts from reference TRBV5-1 and TRBJ2-7): KAGVTQTPRYLIKTRGQQVTLSCSPISGHRSVSWYQQTPGQGLQFLFEYFSETQRNKGNFPGRFSGRQFSNSRSEMNVSTLELGDSALYLCASSSQQGYEQYFGPGTRLTVT.

The chain employs TRBV3-1 (or the pseudogene TRBV3-2) and TRBJ1-5, with 7 bases that match TRBD1. The CDR3 has 12 amino acids. The ends lost 4 bases at V and 6 bases at J; junction bases unmatched: 0. The V gene's germline CDR1 is LGHDT and CDR2 YNNKEL (reference sequence). CDR3 loop: CASSPGGQPQHF. The CDR3 coding sequence is TGTGCCAGCAGCCCAGGGGGTCAGCCCCAGCATTTT.

The chain carries TRBV7-3 and TRBJ2-3; D not resolved. The CDR3 is 12 amino acids. V lost 4 bases and J 10 bases, leaving 12 bases between the germline ends. The V gene's germline CDR1 is SGHTA and CDR2 FQGTGA. The CDR3 DNA is TGTGCCAGCAGCTCTACCACTGAACCGCAGTATTTT. This encodes CASSSTTEPQYF.